These 19 T cell receptor beta chains came from one sample sequenced in a study of T cells in women clearing cervical HPV infection. Some clones are missing from TCRdb's copy, which holds only in-frame ones; the method was immunoSEQ multiplex PCR. This sample's table has around 40,000 clones. The sample comprised blood buffy coat. These receptors all come from a woman aged 18-69 years with a cervical HPV16 infection that either progressed to CIN3+ or cleared (not recorded which).

Notes on this clone: The read stops 3 residues short of the end of the CDR3; the missing end is completed from the germline J gene. The rearrangement links TRBV7-9 to TRBJ2-7; D possibly corresponds to TRBD2 (5 bases). The length of the CDR3 is 15 residues. Germline-derived CDR1 and CDR2 are SEHNR and FQNEAQ (reference sequence). V was shortened by 6 bases and J by 3 bases, with 18 bases between the two germline ends. Partial CDR3 DNA: TGTGCCAGCAGTTTGGCGTCATCGGGGAACTACGAG. Protein: CASSLASSGNYE. The whole CDR3 reads CASSLASSGNYEQYF.

On this clone itself: From the germline J gene comes the end of the CDR3, since the read stops 3 residues before it. V gene TRBV5-1 combines with J gene TRBJ2-5; maybe TRBD1 (5 bases). V was cut by 4 bases and J by 2 bases, with 15 bases left in between. The CDR3 covers 15 residues. Germline CDR1 is SGHRS and CDR2 is YFSETQ. Partial CDR3 DNA: TGCGCCAGCAGCATGGCATGGGCAGGGCAAGAGACC. This encodes CASSMAWAGQET. The CDR3, in full, reads CASSMAWAGQETQYF.

Partial CDR3 DNA: TGTGCCAGCTCACCACAGGGGAAGTATGGT. It translates to CASSPQGKYG. The whole CDR3 sequence reads CASSPQGKYGQYF. The chain has TRBV18 and TRBJ2-4, with D possibly matching TRBD1 (5 bases). The CDR3 goes on 3 residues after the read ends, and that part is filled in from the germline J gene. Germline loops: CDR1 KGHSH, CDR2 LQKENI. The CDR3 has 13 amino acids.

Comments on this clone: The read ends 3 residues before the CDR3 terminus; that terminus is restored from the germline J gene. This specimen includes other DNA sequences encoding the same CDR3. This chain links TRBV5-6 with TRBJ1-3; D may be TRBD1 (6 bases). The CDR3 is 14 amino acids. Germline V CDR1 and CDR2: SGHDT, YYEEEE. Trimming cost V 4 bases and J 8 bases, with 16 bases left between them. The sequenced part of the CDR3 DNA is TGTGCCAGCAGCACCGGACAGTTGGGGGACACC. It translates to CASSTGQLGDT. The whole CDR3 sequence is CASSTGQLGDTIYF. Looking up the rest from reference TRBV5-6 and TRBJ1-3 gives the full variable domain: DAGVTQSPTHLIKTRGQQVTLRCSPKSGHDTVSWYQQALGQGPQFIFQYYEEEERQRGNFPDRFSGHQFPNYSSELNVNALLLGDSALYLCASSTGQLGDTIYFGEGSWLTVV.

About this clone: The read falls 3 residues short of the CDR3 end, and the missing part is taken from the germline J gene. The genes are TRBV14 and TRBJ1-6; D is unclear. V was clipped by 3 bases and J by 5 bases, with 8 bases between them. The CDR3 is 14 residues long. Germline values: CDR1 SGHDN, CDR2 FVKESK. The CDR3 bases that were read are TGTGCCAGCAGCCACCGCGGAGATAATTCACCC. Amino acid sequence: CASSHRGDNSP. The CDR3 as a whole reads CASSHRGDNSPLHF.

Details on this clone: The read halts 3 residues ahead of the CDR3 end, with the missing end drawn from the germline J gene. The chain uses TRBV29-1 and TRBJ2-5, with 10 bases aligning to TRBD1. J lost 7 bases, V lost 5 bases, and 7 bases had no gene match. Germline V gene sequence: CDR1 SQVTM, CDR2 ANQGSEA. The CDR3 loop spans 13 amino acids. The CDR3 protein is CSVRTGTGVTQYF. The DNA read from the CDR3 is TGCAGCGTTAGAACCGGGACAGGGGTGACC. The entire variable domain, with the rest obtained from reference TRBV29-1 and TRBJ2-5, is as follows: SAVISQKPSRDICQRGTSLTIQCQVDSQVTMMFWYRQQPGQSLTLIATANQGSEATYESGFVIDKFPISRPNLTFSTLTVSNMSPEDSSIYLCSVRTGTGVTQYFGPGTRLLVL.

On this clone: The read ends 3 residues before the CDR3 terminus; that terminus is restored from the germline J gene. V gene TRBV2 combines with J gene TRBJ2-2; 10 bases agree with TRBD1. The V segment lost 6 bases and the J segment 4 bases; nucleotides outside the gene matches: 5. The V gene's germline CDR1 is SNHLY and CDR2 FYNNEI. The CDR3 covers 15 residues. The CDR3 spells CASRATGGGTGELFF. The covered CDR3 bases are TGTGCCAGCAGGGCGACAGGGGGCGGCACCGGGGAG. Filled out from reference TRBV2 and TRBJ2-2, the complete variable domain reads EPEVTQTPSHQVTQMGQEVILRCVPISNHLYFYWYRQILGQKVEFLVSFYNNEISEKSEIFDDQFSVERPDGSNFTLKIRSTKLEDSAMYFCASRATGGGTGELFFGEGSRLTVL.

A note on this clone: The CDR3 extends 3 residues past the end of the read, so its final part is completed from the germline J gene. The chain links TRBV16 to TRBJ2-1; D unclear. Germline-derived CDR1 and CDR2 are KGHSY and FQNENV. This CDR3 has 16 residues. V lost 2 bases to trimming and J lost 0 bases, with 11 bases between them. CDR3: CASSQNRVSSYNEQFF. CDR3 DNA (partial): TGTGCCAGCAGCCAAAATCGGGTCAGCTCCTACAATGAG. The variable domain in full, completed from reference TRBV16 and TRBJ2-1, reads GEEVAQTPKHLVRGEGQKAKLYCAPIKGHSYVFWYQQVLKNEFKFLISFQNENVFDETGMPKERFSAKCLPNSPCSLEIQATKLEDSAVYFCASSQNRVSSYNEQFFGPGTRLTVL.

For this clone: The read halts 3 residues ahead of the CDR3 end, with the missing end drawn from the germline J gene. This chain joins TRBV5-1 and TRBJ1-2, with 7 nucleotides matching TRBD1. The CDR3 covers 15 residues. Germline CDR1 is SGHRS and CDR2 is YFSETQ. V was clipped by 4 bases and J by 3 bases; unmatched bases: 9. The CDR3 bases that were read are TGCGCCAGCAGCCAAAAGACAGGGTTTGACTATGGC. This encodes CASSQKTGFDYG. The whole CDR3 protein reads CASSQKTGFDYGYTF.

Notes on this clone: The sequenced fragment ends 3 residues before the CDR3 boundary, so the rest is inferred from the germline J gene. This specimen includes other DNA sequences encoding the same CDR3. The rearrangement uses TRBV19 and TRBJ2-2, with a weak D call TRBD1 (7 bases). Germline assignment: CDR1 LNHDA and CDR2 SQIVND (reference sequence). The CDR3 totals 15 residues. The CDR3: CASSIRGTGANVLFF. The sequenced CDR3 bases are TGTGCCAGTAGTATCAGGGGGACTGGGGCCAACGTG.

Comments on this clone: Read coverage stops 3 residues before the CDR3 terminus; the germline J gene supplies the remainder. The chain combines TRBV6-1 with TRBJ1-3; D might be TRBD1 (6 bases). The CDR3 consists of 15 residues. In germline, CDR1 is MNHNS, CDR2 SASEGT. The V gene lost 4 bases and the J gene lost 4 bases, with 14 bases spanning the gap. Partial CDR3 DNA: TGTGCCAGCAGTGCACTGACAGGTTCAGGAAACACC. Protein sequence: CASSALTGSGNT. The whole CDR3 protein reads CASSALTGSGNTIYF.

A remark on this clone: With the read ending 3 residues before the CDR3 end, the germline J gene is used to fill in that end. V is TRBV2 and J is TRBJ2-7; D is uncertain. The CDR3 length is 13 residues. The germline CDR1 and CDR2 sequences are SNHLY and FYNNEI. V was cut by 8 bases and J by 0 bases, with 11 bases left in between. The sequenced CDR3 bases are TGTGCCAGCTCTCCCGCGATCTCCTACGAG. This encodes CASSPAISYE. The whole CDR3 is CASSPAISYEQYF.

Comment on this clone: Read data end 3 residues before the CDR3 end; the end is taken from the germline J gene. This chain connects TRBV7-9 to TRBJ1-1, with TRBD1 as a possible D gene (5 bases). Trimming stripped 7 bases from V and 1 base from J, with 10 bases between. CDR3 size: 13 residues. Germline V gives CDR1 SEHNR, CDR2 FQNEAQ (reference sequence). This CDR3 reads CASKGVKNTEAFF. Partial CDR3 DNA: TGTGCCAGCAAAGGGGTGAAGAACACTGAA.

Incomplete CDR3 DNA: TGCAGCGTTGGAACTAGCGGGGTACTCACAGATACG. Translation gives CSVGTSGVLTDT. The complete CDR3 reads CSVGTSGVLTDTQYF. The genes are TRBV29-1 and TRBJ2-3; TRBD2 matches at 10 bases. The read gets to within 3 residues of the CDR3 end, and the germline J gene fills in the rest. Germline CDR1 is SQVTM and CDR2 is ANQGSEA. The CDR3 is made up of 15 amino acids. J was trimmed by 2 bases and V by 4 bases; bases with no gene match: 6.

As for this clone: The CDR3 end lies 3 residues beyond the end of the read and is filled in from the germline J gene. The rearrangement uses TRBV5-1 and TRBJ2-2, with D hard to call. This CDR3 contains 15 residues. CDR1 SGHRS and CDR2 YFSETQ come from the germline V gene. V lost 1 base, J lost 0 bases, and 7 bases lay in between. Here the CDR3 reads CASSLSPANTGELFF. The part of the CDR3 DNA that was read is TGCGCCAGCAGCTTGAGTCCAGCGAACACCGGGGAG.

Notes on this clone: Read coverage stops 3 residues before the CDR3 terminus; the germline J gene supplies the remainder. The chain uses TRBV7-8 and TRBJ2-7; 10 nucleotides match TRBD1. This CDR3 contains 15 residues. J lost 1 base, V lost 3 bases, and 3 bases had no gene match. CDR1 and CDR2 (germline): SGHVS, FQNEAQ. The CDR3 loop is CASSLGTGDSYEQYF. CDR3 DNA, as far as it was read: TGTGCCAGCAGCTTGGGGACAGGGGATTCCTACGAG.

For this clone: At one of its ends the junction is not consistent with the germline gene, which may arise from a read error. Read coverage stops 3 residues before the CDR3 terminus; the germline J gene supplies the remainder. The chain is built from TRBV2 and TRBJ2-7; D might be TRBD1 (5 bases). The CDR3 consists of 14 residues. CDR1 is SNHLY and CDR2 is FYNNEI in the germline V gene. The CDR3 spells CAGSEVGVLYEQYF. Partial CDR3 DNA: TGTGCCGGCAGTGAGGTAGGGGTTCTTTACGAG.

The CDR3 reads CASSFLAGYQETQYF. The DNA read from the CDR3 is TGTGCCAGCAGCTTTCTAGCGGGGTACCAAGAGACC. J is TRBJ2-5 and V is TRBV5-6; 9 nucleotides match TRBD2. The CDR3 extends 3 residues past the end of the read, so its final part is completed from the germline J gene. With 2 bases clipped from V and 0 bases from J, the junction kept 2 bases outside the gene matches. Germline CDR1 reads SGHDT; CDR2 reads YYEEEE. The CDR3 contains 15 residues.

On this clone: Read sequence stops 3 residues before the CDR3 end, and the germline J gene provides the missing end. The V and J genes are TRBV19 and TRBJ2-1, with TRBD2 as a possible D gene (5 bases). The V end lost 6 bases, the J end lost 8 bases, and 17 bases lay between the germline ends. The CDR3 is made up of 14 amino acids. Germline values: CDR1 LNHDA, CDR2 SQIVND (reference sequence). The CDR3 DNA, read in part, is TGTGCCAGTAGATTCGGTACTAGTGGGGATGAG. This sequence encodes CASRFGTSGDE. The whole CDR3 sequence reads CASRFGTSGDEQFF.